Listed below are T cell receptor beta chains from one sample, sequenced in a study of memory CD4+ T cells and cytomegalovirus serostatus. Sequencing used immunoSEQ multiplex PCR; TCRdb keeps in-frame clones, though not all of them. The data show tens of thousands of clones, about 68% seen once. Input material: memory CD4+ T cells from blood. The source is an adult in good health and CMV-seropositive. Both conserved end residues are part of each CDR3. D genes are given only for firm matches. Size values are once, few and many counts, or a class for expanded clones, and some rows have none.

V gene: TRBV11-1
clone size: .
J gene: TRBJ2-1
D gene: .
CDR3 length: 15
CDR3 protein: CASSRGLLSYNEQFF
CDR3 DNA: TGTGCCAGCAGCCGAGGTCTGCTCTCCTACAATGAGCAGTTCTTC

V gene: TRBV9
clone size: .
J gene: TRBJ2-5
D gene: .
CDR3 length: 12
CDR3 protein: CASSVAGETQYF
CDR3 DNA: TGTGCCAGCAGCGTAGCCGGAGAGACCCAGTACTTC

V gene: TRBV5-1
clone size: .
J gene: TRBJ2-7
D gene: .
CDR3 length: 13
CDR3 protein: CASARDVTYEQYF
CDR3 DNA: TGCGCCAGCGCCCGGGACGTGACCTACGAGCAGTACTTC

V gene: TRBV19
clone size: once
J gene: TRBJ1-2
D gene: .
CDR3 length: 15
CDR3 protein: CASSIGDGGFYGYTF
CDR3 DNA: TGTGCCAGTAGTATAGGGGACGGAGGCTTCTATGGCTACACCTTC

V gene: TRBV12-5
clone size: .
J gene: TRBJ2-2
D gene: TRBD2
CDR3 length: 19
CDR3 protein: CASGYAAGLAGVDTGELFF
CDR3 DNA: TGTGCTAGTGGCTACGCCGCGGGACTAGCGGGAGTAGACACCGGGGAGCTGTTTTTT

V gene: TRBV6-6
clone size: few
J gene: TRBJ1-1
D gene: .
CDR3 length: 13
CDR3 protein: CASEGWGLAEAFF
CDR3 DNA: TGTGCCAGCGAGGGGTGGGGATTGGCTGAAGCTTTCTTT

V gene: TRBV7-3
clone size: once
J gene: TRBJ2-1
D gene: TRBD2
CDR3 length: 15
CDR3 protein: CASSLLPSGSYEQFF
CDR3 DNA: TGTGCCAGCAGCTTACTCCCTAGCGGGAGCTATGAGCAGTTCTTC

V gene: TRBV14
clone size: few
J gene: TRBJ1-1
D gene: .
CDR3 length: 13
CDR3 protein: CASSTQMNTEAFF
CDR3 DNA: TGTGCCAGCAGCACACAGATGAACACTGAAGCTTTCTTT

V gene: TRBV7-9
clone size: .
J gene: TRBJ2-3
D gene: TRBD1
CDR3 length: 14
CDR3 protein: CASSRGLGTDTQYF
CDR3 DNA: TGTGCCAGCAGCAGGGGGCTCGGCACAGATACGCAGTATTTT

V gene: TRBV21-1
clone size: few
J gene: TRBJ2-5
D gene: .
CDR3 length: 14
CDR3 protein: CASSKELGLETQYF
CDR3 DNA: TGTGCCAGCAGCAAAGAGCTAGGGTTGGAGACCCAGTACTTC

V gene: TRBV25-1
clone size: .
J gene: TRBJ2-7
D gene: .
CDR3 length: 12
CDR3 protein: CASSALRGEQYF
CDR3 DNA: TGTGCCAGCAGTGCCTTGCGGGGCGAGCAGTACTTC

V gene: TRBV6-1
clone size: .
J gene: TRBJ2-5
D gene: TRBD1
CDR3 length: 12
CDR3 protein: CARQGGGETQYF
CDR3 DNA: TGTGCCAGACAGGGGGGTGGAGAGACCCAGTACTTC

V gene: TRBV7-2
clone size: .
J gene: TRBJ2-2
D gene: TRBD2
CDR3 length: 17
CDR3 protein: CASSPRVREMNTGELFF
CDR3 DNA: TGTGCCAGCAGCCCCCGGGTGCGGGAGATGAACACCGGGGAGCTGTTTTTT

V gene: TRBV7-9
clone size: .
J gene: TRBJ2-2
D gene: TRBD2
CDR3 length: 18
CDR3 protein: CASSEGASGRINTGELFF
CDR3 DNA: TGTGCCAGCAGCGAGGGGGCTAGCGGGAGGATTAACACCGGGGAGCTGTTTTTT

V gene: TRBV9
clone size: .
J gene: TRBJ2-7
D gene: .
CDR3 length: 14
CDR3 protein: CASSVDSGSYEQYF
CDR3 DNA: TGTGCCAGCAGCGTTGACAGCGGCTCCTACGAGCAGTACTTC

V gene: TRBV5-1
clone size: .
J gene: TRBJ2-3
D gene: .
CDR3 length: 13
CDR3 protein: CASRPGLTDTQYF
CDR3 DNA: TGCGCCAGCAGACCGGGTCTCACAGATACGCAGTATTTT

V gene: TRBV9
clone size: .
J gene: TRBJ2-1
D gene: .
CDR3 length: 15
CDR3 protein: CASSVAGRGHNEQFF
CDR3 DNA: TGTGCCAGCAGCGTAGCCGGGAGAGGACACAATGAGCAGTTCTTC

V gene: TRBV2
clone size: .
J gene: TRBJ1-2
D gene: .
CDR3 length: 14
CDR3 protein: CASSEDAASYGYTF
CDR3 DNA: TGTGCCAGCAGTGAGGACGCAGCCTCCTATGGCTACACCTTC

V gene: TRBV7-3
clone size: few
J gene: TRBJ2-6
D gene: .
CDR3 length: 13
CDR3 protein: CASSRSGANVLTF
CDR3 DNA: TGTGCCAGCAGTCGGTCTGGGGCCAACGTCCTGACTTTC

V gene: TRBV4-2
clone size: .
J gene: TRBJ2-1
D gene: .
CDR3 length: 17
CDR3 protein: CASSQDLGSNQYNEQFF
CDR3 DNA: TGTGCCAGCAGCCAAGATCTCGGGTCAAATCAATACAATGAGCAGTTCTTC

V gene: TRBV19
clone size: .
J gene: TRBJ2-5
D gene: TRBD1
CDR3 length: 15
CDR3 protein: CASTEGQGAKETQYF
CDR3 DNA: TGTGCCAGTACTGAGGGACAGGGGGCCAAAGAGACCCAGTACTTC

V gene: TRBV25-1
clone size: .
J gene: TRBJ2-1
D gene: TRBD2
CDR3 length: 13
CDR3 protein: CASSESRLAEQFF
CDR3 DNA: TGTGCCAGCAGTGAATCCCGACTAGCTGAGCAGTTCTTC

V gene: TRBV19
clone size: .
J gene: TRBJ1-1
D gene: .
CDR3 length: 14
CDR3 protein: CASRDTALNTEAFF
CDR3 DNA: TGTGCCAGTAGGGATACTGCACTGAACACTGAAGCTTTCTTT

V gene: TRBV7-2
clone size: .
J gene: TRBJ2-7
D gene: TRBD2
CDR3 length: 14
CDR3 protein: CASSLVGLAAEQYF
CDR3 DNA: TGTGCCAGCAGCTTAGTGGGACTAGCGGCCGAGCAGTACTTC

V gene: TRBV7-3
clone size: .
J gene: TRBJ2-5
D gene: .
CDR3 length: 13
CDR3 protein: CASSPPGVETQYF
CDR3 DNA: TGTGCCAGCAGCCCCCCGGGGGTAGAGACCCAGTACTTC

V gene: TRBV30
clone size: .
J gene: TRBJ2-1
D gene: .
CDR3 length: 12
CDR3 protein: CAWSVGGYEQFF
CDR3 DNA: TGTGCCTGGAGTGTGGGGGGATATGAGCAGTTCTTC

V gene: TRBV19
clone size: .
J gene: TRBJ2-2
D gene: .
CDR3 length: 14
CDR3 protein: CASSNQGWSGELFF
CDR3 DNA: TGTGCCAGTAGTAACCAGGGTTGGTCCGGGGAGCTGTTTTTT